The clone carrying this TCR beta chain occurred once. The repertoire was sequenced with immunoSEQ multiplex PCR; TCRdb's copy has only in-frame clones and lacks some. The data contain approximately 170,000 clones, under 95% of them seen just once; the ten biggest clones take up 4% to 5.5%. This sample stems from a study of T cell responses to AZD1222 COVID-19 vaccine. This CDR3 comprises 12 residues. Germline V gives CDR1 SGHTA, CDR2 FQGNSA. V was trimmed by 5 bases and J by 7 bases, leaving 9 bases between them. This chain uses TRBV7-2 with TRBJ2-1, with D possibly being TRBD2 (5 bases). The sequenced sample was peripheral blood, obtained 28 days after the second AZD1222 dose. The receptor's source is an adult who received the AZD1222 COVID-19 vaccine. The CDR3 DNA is TGTGCCAGCAGCCCGGGCGGGAATGAGCAGTTCTTC. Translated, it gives CASSPGGNEQFF.